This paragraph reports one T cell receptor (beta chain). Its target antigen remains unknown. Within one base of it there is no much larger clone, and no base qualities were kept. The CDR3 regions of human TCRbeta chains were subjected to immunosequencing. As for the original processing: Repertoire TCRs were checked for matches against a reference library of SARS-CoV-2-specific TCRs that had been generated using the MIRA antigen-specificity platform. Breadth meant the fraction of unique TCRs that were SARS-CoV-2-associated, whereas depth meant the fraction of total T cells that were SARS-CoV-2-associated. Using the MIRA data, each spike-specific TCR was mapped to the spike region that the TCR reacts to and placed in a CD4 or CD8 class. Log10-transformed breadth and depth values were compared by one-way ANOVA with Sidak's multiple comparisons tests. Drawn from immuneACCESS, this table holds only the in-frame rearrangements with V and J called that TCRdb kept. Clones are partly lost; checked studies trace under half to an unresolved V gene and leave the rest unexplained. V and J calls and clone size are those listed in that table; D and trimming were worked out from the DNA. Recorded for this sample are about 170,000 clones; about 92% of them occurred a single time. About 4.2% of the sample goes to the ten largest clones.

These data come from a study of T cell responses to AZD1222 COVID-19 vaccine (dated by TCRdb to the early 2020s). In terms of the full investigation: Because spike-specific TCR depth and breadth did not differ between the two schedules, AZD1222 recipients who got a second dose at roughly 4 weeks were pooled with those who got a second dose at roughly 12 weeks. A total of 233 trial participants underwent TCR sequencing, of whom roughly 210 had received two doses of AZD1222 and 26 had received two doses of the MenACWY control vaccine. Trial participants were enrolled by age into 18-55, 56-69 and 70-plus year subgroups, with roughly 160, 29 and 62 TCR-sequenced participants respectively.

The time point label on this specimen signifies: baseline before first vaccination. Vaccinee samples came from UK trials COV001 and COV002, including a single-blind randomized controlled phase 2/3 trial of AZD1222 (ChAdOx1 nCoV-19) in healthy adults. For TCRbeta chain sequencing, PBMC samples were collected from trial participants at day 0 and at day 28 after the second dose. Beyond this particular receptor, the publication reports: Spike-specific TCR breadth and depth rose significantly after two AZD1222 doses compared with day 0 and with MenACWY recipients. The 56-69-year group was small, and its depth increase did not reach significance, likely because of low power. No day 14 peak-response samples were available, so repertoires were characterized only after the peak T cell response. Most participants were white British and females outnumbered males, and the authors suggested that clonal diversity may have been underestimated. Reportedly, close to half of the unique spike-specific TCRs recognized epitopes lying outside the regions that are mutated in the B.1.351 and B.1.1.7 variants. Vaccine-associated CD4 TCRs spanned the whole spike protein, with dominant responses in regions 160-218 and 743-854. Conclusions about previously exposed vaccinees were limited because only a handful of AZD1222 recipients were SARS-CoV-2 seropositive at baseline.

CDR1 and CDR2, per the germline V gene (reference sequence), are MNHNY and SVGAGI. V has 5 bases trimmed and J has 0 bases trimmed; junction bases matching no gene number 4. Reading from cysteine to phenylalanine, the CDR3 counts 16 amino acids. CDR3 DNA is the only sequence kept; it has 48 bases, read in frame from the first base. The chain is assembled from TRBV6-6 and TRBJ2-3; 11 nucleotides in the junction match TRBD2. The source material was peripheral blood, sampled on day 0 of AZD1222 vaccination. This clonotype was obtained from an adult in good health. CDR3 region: CASSPRTSGSTDTQYF. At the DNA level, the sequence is TGTGCCAGCAGTCCTCGGACTAGCGGGAGCACAGATACGCAGTATTTT.